The entry that follows covers one T cell receptor (beta chain) sequence. This clone was picked up one time. Its specific antigen is unknown. No quality values exist for individual bases; no much larger clone is one base distant. The donors were included in the validation cohort of 130 or so subjects, a group kept apart from the roughly 730-subject first cohort. The source of the sample is a study of cytomegalovirus exposure and HLA in healthy donors (dated by TCRdb to about 2017). With respect to the entire study: According to a later analysis, the roughly 120 validation repertoires were produced on the same platform as the roughly 600 repertoires of the first cohort. The study aimed to test whether cataloging public T cell receptors could reveal signatures of past pathogen exposure. Besides the first cohort of approximately 710 subjects, a separate validation cohort made up of 120 or so different subjects was used. To predict cytomegalovirus infection status, the study brought together high-throughput TCR immunosequencing, statistical association of individual TCRs with disease status, and machine learning. Here is what the overall study found, with its caveats: A later analysis found that TCRs clustered in the first cohort also tended to co-occur in the 95 to 150 validation repertoires, with roughly 95% of cluster scores above 0. The study gave a list of around 170 TCR beta chains associated with cytomegalovirus. It was suggested by the authors that the approach could potentially be generalized to other disease states and immunological phenotypes. Three of the identified cytomegalovirus-associated TCR beta chains were confirmed in vitro to be specific for cytomegalovirus antigens. Most TCR sequences were seen in very few donors, while some public TCRs were found in many individuals. All 120 or so repertoires were used to score co-occurrence in the validation cohort in a later analysis, because that analysis had no HLA typing for the cohort. The classifier was reported to diagnose cytomegalovirus status with high specificity and sensitivity in both the original and validation cohorts.

Taken from cysteine to phenylalanine, the CDR3 has 17 residues. The entry retains the CDR3 DNA only, 51 bases that are in frame from base 1. From a lookup of the germline V gene, CDR1 and CDR2 are LGHNA and YNFKEQ. V lost 0 bases and J lost 1 base; the stretch between them is 12 bases long. Library creation used the immunoSEQ multiplex PCR assay. The authors processed their data as follows. To diagnose cytomegalovirus status from the catalog of TCR beta chain sequences, a statistical classification framework was built. Here the immuneACCESS table is served through TCRdb, limited to in-frame sequences with V and J called. Missing clones are a known gap in these copies; in checked studies unresolved V genes cover under half, and the rest lacks a known reason. V, J and clone size are taken as reported in that table, and D and trimming were inferred from the DNA itself. For this sample there are some 100,000 clones; less than 90% appear just once. The ten biggest clones cover nearly 4.5% of the sample.

The sequencing input was PBMCs. Here the chain combines TRBV4-2 and TRBJ2-2; TRBD1 is a weak D gene call, 6 bases matching. This receptor was taken from a young man in good health and CMV-seropositive. The sequence in DNA is TGTGCCAGCAGCCAAGAAGGGGGATCTTTGAACACCGGGGAGCTGTTTTTT. The encoded protein is CASSQEGGSLNTGELFF.